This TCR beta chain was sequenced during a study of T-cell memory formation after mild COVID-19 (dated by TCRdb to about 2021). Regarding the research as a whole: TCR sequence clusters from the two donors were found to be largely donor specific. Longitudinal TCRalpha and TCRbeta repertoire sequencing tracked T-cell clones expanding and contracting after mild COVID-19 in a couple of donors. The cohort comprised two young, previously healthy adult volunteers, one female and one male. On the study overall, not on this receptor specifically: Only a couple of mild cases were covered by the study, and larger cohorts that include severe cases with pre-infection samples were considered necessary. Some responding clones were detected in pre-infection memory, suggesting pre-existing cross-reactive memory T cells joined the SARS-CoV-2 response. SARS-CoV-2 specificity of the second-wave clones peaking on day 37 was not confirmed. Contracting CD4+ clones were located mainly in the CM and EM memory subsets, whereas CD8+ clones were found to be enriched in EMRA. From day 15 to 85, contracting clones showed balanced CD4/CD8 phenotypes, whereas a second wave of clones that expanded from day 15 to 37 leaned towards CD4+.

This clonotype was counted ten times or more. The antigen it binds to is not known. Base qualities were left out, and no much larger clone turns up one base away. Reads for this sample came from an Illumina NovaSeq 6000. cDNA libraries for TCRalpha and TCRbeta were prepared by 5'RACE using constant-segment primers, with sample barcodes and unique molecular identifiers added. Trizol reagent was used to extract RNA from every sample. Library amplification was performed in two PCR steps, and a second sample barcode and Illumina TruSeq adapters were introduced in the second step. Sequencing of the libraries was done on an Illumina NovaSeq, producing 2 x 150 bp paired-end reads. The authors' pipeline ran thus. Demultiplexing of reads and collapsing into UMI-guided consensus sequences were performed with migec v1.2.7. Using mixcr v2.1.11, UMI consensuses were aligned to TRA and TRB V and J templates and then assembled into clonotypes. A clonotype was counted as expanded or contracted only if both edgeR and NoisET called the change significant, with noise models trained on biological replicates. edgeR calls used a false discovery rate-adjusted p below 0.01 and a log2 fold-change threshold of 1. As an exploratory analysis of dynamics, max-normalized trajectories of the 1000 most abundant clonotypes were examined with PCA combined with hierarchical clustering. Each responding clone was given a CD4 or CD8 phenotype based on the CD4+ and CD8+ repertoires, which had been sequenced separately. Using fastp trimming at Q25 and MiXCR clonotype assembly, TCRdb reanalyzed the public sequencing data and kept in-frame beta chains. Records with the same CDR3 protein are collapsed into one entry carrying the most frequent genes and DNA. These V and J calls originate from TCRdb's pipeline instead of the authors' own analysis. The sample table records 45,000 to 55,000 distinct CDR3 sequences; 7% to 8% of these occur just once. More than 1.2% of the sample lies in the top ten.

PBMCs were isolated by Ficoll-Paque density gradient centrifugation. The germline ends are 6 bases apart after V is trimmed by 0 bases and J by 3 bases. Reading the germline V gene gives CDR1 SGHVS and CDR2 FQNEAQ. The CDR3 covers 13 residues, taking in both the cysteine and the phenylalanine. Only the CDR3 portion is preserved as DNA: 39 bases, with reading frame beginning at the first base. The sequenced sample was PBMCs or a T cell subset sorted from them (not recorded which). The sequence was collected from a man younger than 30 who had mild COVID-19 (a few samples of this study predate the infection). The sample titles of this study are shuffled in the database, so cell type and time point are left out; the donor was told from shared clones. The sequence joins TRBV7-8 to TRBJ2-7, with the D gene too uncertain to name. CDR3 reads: CASSLASDYEQYF. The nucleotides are TGTGCCAGCAGCTTAGCGTCGGACTACGAGCAGTACTTC.